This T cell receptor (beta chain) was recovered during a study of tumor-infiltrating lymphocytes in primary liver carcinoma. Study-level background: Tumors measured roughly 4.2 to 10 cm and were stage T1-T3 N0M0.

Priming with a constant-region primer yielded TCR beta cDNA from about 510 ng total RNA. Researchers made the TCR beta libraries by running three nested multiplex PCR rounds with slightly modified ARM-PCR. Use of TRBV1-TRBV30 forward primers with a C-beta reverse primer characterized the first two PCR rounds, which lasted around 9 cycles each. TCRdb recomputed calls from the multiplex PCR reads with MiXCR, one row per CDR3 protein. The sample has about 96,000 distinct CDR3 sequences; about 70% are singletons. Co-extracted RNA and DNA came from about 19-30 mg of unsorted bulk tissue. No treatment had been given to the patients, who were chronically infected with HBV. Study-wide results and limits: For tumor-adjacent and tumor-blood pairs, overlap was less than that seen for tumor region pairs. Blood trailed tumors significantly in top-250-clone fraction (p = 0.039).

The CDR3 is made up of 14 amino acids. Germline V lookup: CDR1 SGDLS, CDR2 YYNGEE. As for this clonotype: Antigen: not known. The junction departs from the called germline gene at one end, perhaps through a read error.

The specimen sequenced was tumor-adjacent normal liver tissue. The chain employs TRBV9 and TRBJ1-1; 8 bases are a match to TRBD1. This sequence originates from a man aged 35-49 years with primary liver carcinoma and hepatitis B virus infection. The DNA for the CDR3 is TGTGCCAGCAGCGCTTTGACAGGGGAGACTGGAGCTTTCTTT. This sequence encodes CASSALTGETGAFF. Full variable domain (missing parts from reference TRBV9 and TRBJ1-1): DSGVTQTPKHLITATGQRVTLRCSPRSGDLSVYWYQQSLDQGLQFLIQYYNGEERAKGNILERFSAQQFPDLHSELNLSSLELGDSALYFCASSALTGETGAFFGQGTRLTVV.